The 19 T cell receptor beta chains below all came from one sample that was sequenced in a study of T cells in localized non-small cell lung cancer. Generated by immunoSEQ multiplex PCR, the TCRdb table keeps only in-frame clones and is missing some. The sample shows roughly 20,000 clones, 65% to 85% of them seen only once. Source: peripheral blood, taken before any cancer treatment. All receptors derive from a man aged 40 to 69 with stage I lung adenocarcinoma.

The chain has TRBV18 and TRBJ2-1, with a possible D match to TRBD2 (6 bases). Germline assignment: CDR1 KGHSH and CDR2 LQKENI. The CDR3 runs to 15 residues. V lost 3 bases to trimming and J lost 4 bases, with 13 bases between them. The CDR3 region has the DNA TGTGCCAGCTCACCCCTAGGAGGGGCATACAATGAGCAGTTCTTC. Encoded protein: CASSPLGGAYNEQFF.

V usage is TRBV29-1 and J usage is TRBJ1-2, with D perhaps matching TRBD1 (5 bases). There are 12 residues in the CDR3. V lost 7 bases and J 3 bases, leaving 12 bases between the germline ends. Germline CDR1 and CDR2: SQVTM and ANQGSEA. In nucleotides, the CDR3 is TGCAGCGCTCTTCAGGGACACTATGGCTACACCTTC. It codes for CSALQGHYGYTF.

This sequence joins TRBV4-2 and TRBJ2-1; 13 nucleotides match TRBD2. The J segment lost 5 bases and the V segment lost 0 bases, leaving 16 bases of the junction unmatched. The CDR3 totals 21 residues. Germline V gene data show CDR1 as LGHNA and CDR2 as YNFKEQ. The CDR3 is CASSQDLGLGLAGVRNNEQFF. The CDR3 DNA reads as TGTGCCAGCAGCCAAGATTTGGGGCTCGGACTAGCGGGGGTCCGAAACAATGAGCAGTTCTTC.

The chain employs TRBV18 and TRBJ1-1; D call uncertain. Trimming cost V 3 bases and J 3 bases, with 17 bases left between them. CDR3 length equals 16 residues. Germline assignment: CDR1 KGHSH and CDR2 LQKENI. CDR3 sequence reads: CASSPSGASWDTEAFF. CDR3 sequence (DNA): TGTGCCAGCTCACCCTCCGGAGCCTCATGGGACACTGAAGCTTTCTTT.

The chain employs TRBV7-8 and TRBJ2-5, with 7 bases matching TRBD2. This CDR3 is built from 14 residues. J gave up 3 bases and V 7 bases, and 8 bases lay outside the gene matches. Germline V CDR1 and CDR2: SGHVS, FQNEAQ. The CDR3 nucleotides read TGTGCCAGCACCCCCCGGGCGGGAGAAGAGACCCAGTACTTC. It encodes CASTPRAGEETQYF. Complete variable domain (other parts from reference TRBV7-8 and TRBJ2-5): GAGVSQSPRYKVAKRGQDVALRCDPISGHVSLFWYQQALGQGPEFLTYFQNEAQLDKSGLPSDRFFAERPEGSVSTLKIQRTQQEDSAVYLCASTPRAGEETQYFGPGTRLLVL.

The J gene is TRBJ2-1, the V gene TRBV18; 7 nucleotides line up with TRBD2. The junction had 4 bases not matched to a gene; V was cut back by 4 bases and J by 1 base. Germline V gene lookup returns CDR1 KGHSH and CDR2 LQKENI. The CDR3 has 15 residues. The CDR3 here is CASSLRAGSYNEQFF. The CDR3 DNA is TGTGCCAGCTCACTACGAGCGGGGTCCTACAATGAGCAGTTCTTC.

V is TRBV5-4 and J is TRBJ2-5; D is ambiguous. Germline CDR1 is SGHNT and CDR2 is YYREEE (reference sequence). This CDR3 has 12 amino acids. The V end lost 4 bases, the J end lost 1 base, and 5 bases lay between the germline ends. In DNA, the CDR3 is TGTGCCAGCAGCAGGACCCAAGAGACCCAGTACTTC. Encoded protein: CASSRTQETQYF.

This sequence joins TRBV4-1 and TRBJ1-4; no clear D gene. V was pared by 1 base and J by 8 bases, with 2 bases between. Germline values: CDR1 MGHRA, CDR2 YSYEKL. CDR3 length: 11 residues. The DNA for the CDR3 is TGCGCCAGCAGCCAAGTGGAAAAACTGTTTTTT. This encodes CASSQVEKLFF.

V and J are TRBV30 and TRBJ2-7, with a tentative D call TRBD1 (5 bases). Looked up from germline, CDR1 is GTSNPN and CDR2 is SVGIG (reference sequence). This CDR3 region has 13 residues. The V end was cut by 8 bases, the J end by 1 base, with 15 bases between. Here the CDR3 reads CAGYYKGSYEQYF. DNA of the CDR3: TGTGCCGGCTACTACAAGGGGTCCTACGAGCAGTACTTC.

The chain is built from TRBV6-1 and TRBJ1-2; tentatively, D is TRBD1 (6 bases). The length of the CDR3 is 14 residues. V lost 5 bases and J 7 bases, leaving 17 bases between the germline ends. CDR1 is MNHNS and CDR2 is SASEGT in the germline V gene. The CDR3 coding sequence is TGTGCCAGCAGTCTAGGACAGCTTCTGGGTGGCTACACCTTC. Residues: CASSLGQLLGGYTF.

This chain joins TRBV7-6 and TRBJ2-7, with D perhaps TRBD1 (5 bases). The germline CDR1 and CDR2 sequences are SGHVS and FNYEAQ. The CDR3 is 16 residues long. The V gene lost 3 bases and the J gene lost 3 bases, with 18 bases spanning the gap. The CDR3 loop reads CASSFRTGRAYYEQYF. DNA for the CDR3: TGTGCCAGCAGCTTTAGGACGGGCAGGGCTTACTACGAGCAGTACTTC.

This CDR3 is CASSLQTSYEQYF. CDR3 DNA sequence: TGTGCCAGCAGCTTACAGACTTCCTACGAGCAGTACTTC. The chain has TRBV11-2 and TRBJ2-7; no clear D gene. Trimming removed 2 bases at V and 1 base at J, with 6 bases between. Germline values: CDR1 SGHAT, CDR2 FQNNGV. The CDR3 length is 13 residues. The full variable domain, rest sourced from reference TRBV11-2 and TRBJ2-7, is EAGVAQSPRYKIIEKRQSVAFWCNPISGHATLYWYQQILGQGPKLLIQFQNNGVVDDSQLPKDRFSAERLKGVDSTLKIQPAKLEDSAVYLCASSLQTSYEQYFGPGTRLTVT.

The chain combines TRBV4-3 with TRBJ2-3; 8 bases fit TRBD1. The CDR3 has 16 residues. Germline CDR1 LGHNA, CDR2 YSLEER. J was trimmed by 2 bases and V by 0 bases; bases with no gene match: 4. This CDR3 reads CASSQDRQGYTDTQYF. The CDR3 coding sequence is TGCGCCAGCAGCCAAGATCGACAGGGGTACACAGATACGCAGTATTTT.

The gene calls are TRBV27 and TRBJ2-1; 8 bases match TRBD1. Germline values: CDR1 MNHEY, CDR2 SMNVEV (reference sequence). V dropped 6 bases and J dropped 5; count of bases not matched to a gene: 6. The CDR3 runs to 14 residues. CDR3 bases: TGTGCCAGCAGCCTCCGGGACAGGAACAATGAGCAGTTCTTC. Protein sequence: CASSLRDRNNEQFF.

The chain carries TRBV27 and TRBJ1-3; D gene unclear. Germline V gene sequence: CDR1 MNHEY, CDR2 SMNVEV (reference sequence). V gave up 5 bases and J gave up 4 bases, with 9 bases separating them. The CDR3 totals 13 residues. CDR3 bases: TGTGCCAGCAGTCGAGGCCCCGGAAACACCATATATTTT. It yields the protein CASSRGPGNTIYF.

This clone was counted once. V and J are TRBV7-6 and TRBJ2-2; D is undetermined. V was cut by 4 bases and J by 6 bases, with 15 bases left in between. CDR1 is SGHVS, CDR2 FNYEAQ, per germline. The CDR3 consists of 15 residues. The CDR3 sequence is CASSSDWQQAGELFF. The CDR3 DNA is TGTGCCAGCAGCTCAGACTGGCAGCAGGCCGGGGAGCTGTTTTTT.

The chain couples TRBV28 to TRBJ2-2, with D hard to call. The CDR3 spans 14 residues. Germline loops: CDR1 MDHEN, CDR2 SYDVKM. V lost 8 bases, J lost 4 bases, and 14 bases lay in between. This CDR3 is CASPPTLPTGELFF. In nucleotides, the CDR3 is TGTGCCAGCCCCCCAACCCTTCCCACCGGGGAGCTGTTTTTT.

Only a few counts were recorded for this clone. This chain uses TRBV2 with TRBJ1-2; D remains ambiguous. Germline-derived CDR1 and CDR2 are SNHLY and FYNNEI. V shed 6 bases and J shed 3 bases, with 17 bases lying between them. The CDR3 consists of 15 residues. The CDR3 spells CASRRFILGDYGYTF. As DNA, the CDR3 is TGTGCCAGCAGACGTTTTATCCTCGGGGACTATGGCTACACCTTC.

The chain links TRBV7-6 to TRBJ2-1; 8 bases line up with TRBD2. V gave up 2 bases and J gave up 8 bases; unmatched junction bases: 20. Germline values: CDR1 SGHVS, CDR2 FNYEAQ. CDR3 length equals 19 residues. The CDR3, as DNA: TGTGCCAGCAGCTTAACCTTAAAGGAGTGGACTAGCCCAGGGGATGAGCAGTTCTTC. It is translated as CASSLTLKEWTSPGDEQFF.